The rows below give T cell receptor beta chains drawn from one sample of a study of blood T cell repertoires in COVID-19. Data came from immunoSEQ multiplex PCR; TCRdb stores just in-frame clones and leaves some out. The sample lists roughly 200,000 clones; about 88% were seen once. Sample: peripheral blood. The receptors were sampled from a middle-aged woman who had recovered from COVID-19. The CDR3 runs from the conserved cysteine through the conserved F or W. D genes are given only for firm matches. Not all rows give a size; the values are once, few, many and, for expanded clones, a class.

clone_size: NA
v_call: TRBV30
j_call: TRBJ1-6
d_call: NA
cdr3_nt: TGTGCCTGGAGTGTTCGTTTTAATTCACCCCTCCACTTT
cdr3_aa: CAWSVRFNSPLHF

clone_size: NA
v_call: TRBV7-9
j_call: TRBJ1-1
d_call: NA
cdr3_nt: TGTGCCAGCAGCTGGCCGGGGAACACTGAAGCTTTCTTT
cdr3_aa: CASSWPGNTEAFF

clone_size: NA
v_call: TRBV19
j_call: TRBJ2-5
d_call: TRBD1
cdr3_nt: TGTGCCAGTAGTGGGGGACAGGGTGGTGAGACCCAGTACTTC
cdr3_aa: CASSGGQGGETQYF

clone_size: NA
v_call: TRBV6-5
j_call: TRBJ1-4
d_call: NA
cdr3_nt: TGTGCCGGAGGAACACCTACTAATGAAAAACTGTTTTTT
cdr3_aa: CAGGTPTNEKLFF

clone_size: few
v_call: TRBV18
j_call: TRBJ1-6
d_call: NA
cdr3_nt: TGTGCCAGCTCACCCGCCACGGGTTCACCCCTCCACTTT
cdr3_aa: CASSPATGSPLHF

clone_size: NA
v_call: TRBV18
j_call: TRBJ2-1
d_call: NA
cdr3_nt: TGTGCCAGCTCACCACGGGTAGCGAGCTACAATGAGCAGTTCTTC
cdr3_aa: CASSPRVASYNEQFF

clone_size: NA
v_call: TRBV30
j_call: TRBJ2-6
d_call: NA
cdr3_nt: TGTGCCTGGAGTCCCCAGAGGGTCCCCGGTGCCGGGGCCAACGTCCTGACTTTC
cdr3_aa: CAWSPQRVPGAGANVLTF

clone_size: NA
v_call: TRBV27
j_call: TRBJ2-1
d_call: TRBD2
cdr3_nt: TGTGCCAGCAGTATCTTAGCGGGAGGGATTTCAAATGAGCAGTTCTTC
cdr3_aa: CASSILAGGISNEQFF

clone_size: NA
v_call: TRBV19
j_call: TRBJ1-5
d_call: NA
cdr3_nt: TGTGCCAGTAGTATAGTCGGGGGTATAGCTCAGCCCCAGCATTTT
cdr3_aa: CASSIVGGIAQPQHF

clone_size: NA
v_call: TRBV24-1
j_call: TRBJ2-3
d_call: NA
cdr3_nt: TGTGCCACCAGTCAGGGATTCACAGATACGCAGTATTTT
cdr3_aa: CATSQGFTDTQYF

clone_size: NA
v_call: TRBV7-9
j_call: TRBJ2-1
d_call: NA
cdr3_nt: TGTGCCAGCAACGACGGGACTCATATATCATTCGAGCAGTTCTTC
cdr3_aa: CASNDGTHISFEQFF

clone_size: once
v_call: TRBV30
j_call: TRBJ1-2
d_call: NA
cdr3_nt: TGTGCCTGGGTCCGGTCCCCACAGGGTAACTATGGCTACACCTTC
cdr3_aa: CAWVRSPQGNYGYTF

clone_size: NA
v_call: TRBV19
j_call: TRBJ1-3
d_call: NA
cdr3_nt: TGTGCCAGTAGTATTAGCGTCGGCACTTCTTCTGGAAACACCATATATTTT
cdr3_aa: CASSISVGTSSGNTIYF

clone_size: NA
v_call: TRBV5-1
j_call: TRBJ2-7
d_call: TRBD1
cdr3_nt: TGCGCCAGCAGCTTGGATGCAGGGGGCTACGAGCAGTACTTC
cdr3_aa: CASSLDAGGYEQYF

clone_size: NA
v_call: TRBV27
j_call: TRBJ1-5
d_call: NA
cdr3_nt: TGTGCCAGCAGTTTTCAGGGCGGTGGTCAGCCCCAGCATTTT
cdr3_aa: CASSFQGGGQPQHF

clone_size: NA
v_call: TRBV3-1/TRBV3-2
j_call: TRBJ2-3
d_call: TRBD2
cdr3_nt: TGTGCCAGCAGCCAAGGGAACGGGAGGCGCGGTATAGATACGCAGTATTTT
cdr3_aa: CASSQGNGRRGIDTQYF

clone_size: NA
v_call: TRBV7-8
j_call: TRBJ1-2
d_call: NA
cdr3_nt: TGTGCCAGCAGCTCTGGGGGGACTAACTATGGCTACACCTTC
cdr3_aa: CASSSGGTNYGYTF

clone_size: few
v_call: TRBV7-9
j_call: TRBJ1-1
d_call: TRBD1
cdr3_nt: TGTGCCAGCAGCTTGCCGGACAGGGGTGAAGTTGACACTGAAGCTTTCTTT
cdr3_aa: CASSLPDRGEVDTEAFF

clone_size: NA
v_call: TRBV5-6
j_call: TRBJ2-5
d_call: NA
cdr3_nt: TGTGCCAGCAGCTTGGTAGCAGGGCCACAAGAGACCCAGTACTTC
cdr3_aa: CASSLVAGPQETQYF

clone_size: once
v_call: TRBV19
j_call: TRBJ1-4
d_call: TRBD1
cdr3_nt: TGTGCCAGTGAACCTGGACAGGAGGGCGGAAAACTGTTTTTT
cdr3_aa: CASEPGQEGGKLFF

clone_size: once
v_call: TRBV4-1
j_call: TRBJ2-7
d_call: NA
cdr3_nt: TGCGCCAGCAGCCAAGATCTAATGGACAGCCCTTACGAGCAGTACTTC
cdr3_aa: CASSQDLMDSPYEQYF

clone_size: NA
v_call: TRBV9
j_call: TRBJ1-4
d_call: NA
cdr3_nt: TGTGCCAGCAGCACTACCGGGAACTCTAATGAAAAACTGTTTTTT
cdr3_aa: CASSTTGNSNEKLFF

clone_size: NA
v_call: TRBV27
j_call: TRBJ2-4
d_call: TRBD2
cdr3_nt: TGTGCCAGCAGTTCACTAGCGGGGAAGGGGGGAAACATTCAGTACTTC
cdr3_aa: CASSSLAGKGGNIQYF

clone_size: NA
v_call: TRBV6-6
j_call: TRBJ1-2
d_call: TRBD1
cdr3_nt: TGTGCCAGCAGTTACGGTGACAGGGGGCAAGGCTATGGCTACACCTTC
cdr3_aa: CASSYGDRGQGYGYTF

clone_size: NA
v_call: TRBV30
j_call: TRBJ1-2
d_call: TRBD1
cdr3_nt: TGTGCCTGGAGTAGCTCGGGACAGCCTTATGGCTACACCTTC
cdr3_aa: CAWSSSGQPYGYTF

clone_size: NA
v_call: TRBV5-5
j_call: TRBJ2-3
d_call: TRBD1
cdr3_nt: TGTGCCAGCAGCTTGGAGGGACAGGGGGCTGCAGATACGCAGTATTTT
cdr3_aa: CASSLEGQGAADTQYF

clone_size: NA
v_call: TRBV28
j_call: TRBJ2-3
d_call: NA
cdr3_nt: TGTGCCAGCAGGGGGTGGGCGGGGACCACAGATACGCAGTATTTT
cdr3_aa: CASRGWAGTTDTQYF

clone_size: NA
v_call: TRBV30
j_call: TRBJ2-1
d_call: TRBD2
cdr3_nt: TGTGCCTGGAGTAGAACCAGGACTAGCGGTAGGGATGAGCAGTTCTTC
cdr3_aa: CAWSRTRTSGRDEQFF

clone_size: NA
v_call: TRBV19
j_call: TRBJ1-1
d_call: NA
cdr3_nt: TGTGCCAGTGGCCCTGGGGGAGGAACTGAAGCTTTCTTT
cdr3_aa: CASGPGGGTEAFF

clone_size: NA
v_call: TRBV24-1
j_call: TRBJ1-5
d_call: TRBD1
cdr3_nt: TGTGCCACCAGTGATTCTCAGACAGGGAATCAGCCCCAGCATTTT
cdr3_aa: CATSDSQTGNQPQHF

clone_size: NA
v_call: TRBV2
j_call: TRBJ2-1
d_call: TRBD2
cdr3_nt: TGTGCCAGCCCCCCCGGGACTAGCCCCCTGAGCAATGAGCAGTTCTTC
cdr3_aa: CASPPGTSPLSNEQFF

clone_size: NA
v_call: TRBV7-8
j_call: TRBJ1-2
d_call: NA
cdr3_nt: TGTGCCAGCTGTATAAATGTAGACTATGGCTACACCTTC
cdr3_aa: CASCINVDYGYTF

clone_size: NA
v_call: TRBV29-1
j_call: TRBJ2-7
d_call: TRBD1
cdr3_nt: TGCAGCGTTGAAGGGACCGGGACAGGGGGTCTGGGCGAGCAGTACTTC
cdr3_aa: CSVEGTGTGGLGEQYF

clone_size: NA
v_call: TRBV7-9
j_call: TRBJ2-2
d_call: NA
cdr3_nt: TGTGCCAGCCGCGCCGTTTCGACCGGGGAGCTGTTTTTT
cdr3_aa: CASRAVSTGELFF

clone_size: NA
v_call: TRBV9
j_call: TRBJ2-7
d_call: TRBD1
cdr3_nt: TGTGCCAGCAGCCCCACATCCGGGACAGGGTTCTACGAGCAGTACTTC
cdr3_aa: CASSPTSGTGFYEQYF

clone_size: NA
v_call: TRBV6-2/TRBV6-3
j_call: TRBJ2-1
d_call: NA
cdr3_nt: TGTGCCAGCCGCCTTAGCGGTGAGCAGTTCTTC
cdr3_aa: CASRLSGEQFF

clone_size: NA
v_call: TRBV18
j_call: TRBJ1-6
d_call: TRBD1
cdr3_nt: TGTGCCAGCTCACCTCCGGGGACACAGGGGGTCTCACCCCTCCACTTT
cdr3_aa: CASSPPGTQGVSPLHF

clone_size: NA
v_call: TRBV19
j_call: TRBJ2-7
d_call: TRBD2
cdr3_nt: TGTGCCAGTAGTATCCTAGCGGGAGCCTACGAGCAGTACTTC
cdr3_aa: CASSILAGAYEQYF

clone_size: NA
v_call: TRBV28
j_call: TRBJ2-7
d_call: TRBD1
cdr3_nt: TGTGCCAGCAGTATACAGGGGGCAGGGCGCTACGAGCAGTACTTC
cdr3_aa: CASSIQGAGRYEQYF

clone_size: NA
v_call: TRBV18
j_call: TRBJ1-1
d_call: NA
cdr3_nt: TGTGCCAGCTCTGTTGAGCCGAACACTGAAGCTTTCTTT
cdr3_aa: CASSVEPNTEAFF

clone_size: NA
v_call: TRBV18
j_call: TRBJ1-1
d_call: NA
cdr3_nt: TGTGCCAGCTCACCCCCGGGACAGAACACTGAAGCTTTCTTT
cdr3_aa: CASSPPGQNTEAFF

clone_size: NA
v_call: TRBV11-2
j_call: TRBJ2-3
d_call: TRBD2
cdr3_nt: TGTGCCAGCAGCTTACTAGCGGGGTCGTTGGGTACGCAGTATTTT
cdr3_aa: CASSLLAGSLGTQYF

clone_size: NA
v_call: TRBV27
j_call: TRBJ2-3
d_call: NA
cdr3_nt: TGTGCCAACAGTACCCTGACTACCACAGATACGCAGTATTTT
cdr3_aa: CANSTLTTTDTQYF

clone_size: NA
v_call: TRBV2
j_call: TRBJ2-5
d_call: TRBD2
cdr3_nt: TGTGCCAGCAGTGAAGTAGGACTAGCGGGAGGTGCGGGGGAGACCCAGTACTTC
cdr3_aa: CASSEVGLAGGAGETQYF

clone_size: NA
v_call: TRBV3-1/TRBV3-2
j_call: TRBJ1-2
d_call: NA
cdr3_nt: TGTGCCAGCAGCCAAGCGGACTATGGCTACACCTTC
cdr3_aa: CASSQADYGYTF

clone_size: NA
v_call: TRBV5-5
j_call: TRBJ2-5
d_call: NA
cdr3_nt: TGTGCCAGCAGCTTGGGCTACGTCGAGAAGACCCAGTACTTC
cdr3_aa: CASSLGYVEKTQYF

clone_size: NA
v_call: TRBV29-1
j_call: TRBJ1-1
d_call: TRBD1
cdr3_nt: TGCAGCGTTGAAGGAGGGGGCGGTGAAGCTTTCTTT
cdr3_aa: CSVEGGGGEAFF

clone_size: NA
v_call: TRBV12-3/TRBV12-4
j_call: TRBJ1-2
d_call: NA
cdr3_nt: TGTGCCAGCAGTTTATCAGGGGACTATGGCTACACCTTC
cdr3_aa: CASSLSGDYGYTF

clone_size: NA
v_call: TRBV19
j_call: TRBJ2-3
d_call: TRBD2
cdr3_nt: TGTGCCAGTAGTCCCGCAGCGGGGGGGGCAGATACGCAGTATTTT
cdr3_aa: CASSPAAGGADTQYF

clone_size: once
v_call: TRBV5-4
j_call: TRBJ1-3
d_call: NA
cdr3_nt: TGTGCCAGCAGCTTGGGGGATTCCACAGGGCCCTATGGAAACACCATATATTTT
cdr3_aa: CASSLGDSTGPYGNTIYF

clone_size: NA
v_call: TRBV6-5
j_call: TRBJ1-4
d_call: TRBD1
cdr3_nt: TGTGCCAGCAGTTCACAGGGGGCGCTTGGTGAAAAACTGTTTTTT
cdr3_aa: CASSSQGALGEKLFF

clone_size: NA
v_call: TRBV28
j_call: TRBJ1-5
d_call: NA
cdr3_nt: TGTGCCAGCAGCGGACAGTACAATCAGCCCCAGCATTTT
cdr3_aa: CASSGQYNQPQHF

clone_size: NA
v_call: TRBV9
j_call: TRBJ1-1
d_call: NA
cdr3_nt: TGTGCCAGCAGCGTAGGTCAGGAGGACTTCGAAGCTTTCTTT
cdr3_aa: CASSVGQEDFEAFF

clone_size: NA
v_call: TRBV3-1/TRBV3-2
j_call: TRBJ1-5
d_call: NA
cdr3_nt: TGTGCCAGCAGCCAAGATGGTCGGAGTCTCCAGCATTTT
cdr3_aa: CASSQDGRSLQHF